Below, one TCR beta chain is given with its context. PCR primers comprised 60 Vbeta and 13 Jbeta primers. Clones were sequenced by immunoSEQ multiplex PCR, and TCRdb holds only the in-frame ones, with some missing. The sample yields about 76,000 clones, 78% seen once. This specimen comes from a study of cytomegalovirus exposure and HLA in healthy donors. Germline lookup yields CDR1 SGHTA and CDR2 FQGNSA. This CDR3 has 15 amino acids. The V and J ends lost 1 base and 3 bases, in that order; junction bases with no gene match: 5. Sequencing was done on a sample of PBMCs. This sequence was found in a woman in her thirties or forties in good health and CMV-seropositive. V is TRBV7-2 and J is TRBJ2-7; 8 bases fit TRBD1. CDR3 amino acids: CASSLEGQGLYEQYF. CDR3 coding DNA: TGTGCCAGCAGCTTAGAAGGACAGGGCCTCTACGAGCAGTACTTC.